Sequencing of this T cell receptor (beta chain) was carried out in a study of blood T cell repertoires in COVID-19. Here immunoSEQ multiplex PCR was the method, and the copy in TCRdb shows in-frame clones only, minus some. The table lists fewer than 20,000 clones, 80% to 90% of them singletons. This CDR3 is 15 amino acids long. With V trimmed by 4 bases and J by 5 bases, 7 bases remained unmatched. Germline CDR1 and CDR2: MDHEN and SYDVKM. This TCR derives from a man older than 75 with active COVID-19. The sample comprised peripheral blood. The chain combines TRBV28 with TRBJ2-3; 9 bases map to TRBD1. Here the CDR3 reads CASSSRDREVDTQYF. DNA of the CDR3: TGTGCCAGCAGTTCCCGGGACAGGGAGGTAGATACGCAGTATTTT. Filled out from reference TRBV28 and TRBJ2-3, the complete variable domain reads DVKVTQSSRYLVKRTGEKVFLECVQDMDHENMFWYRQDPGLGLRLIYFSYDVKMKEKGDIPEGYSVSREKKERFSLILESASTNQTSMYLCASSSRDREVDTQYFGPGTRLTVL.